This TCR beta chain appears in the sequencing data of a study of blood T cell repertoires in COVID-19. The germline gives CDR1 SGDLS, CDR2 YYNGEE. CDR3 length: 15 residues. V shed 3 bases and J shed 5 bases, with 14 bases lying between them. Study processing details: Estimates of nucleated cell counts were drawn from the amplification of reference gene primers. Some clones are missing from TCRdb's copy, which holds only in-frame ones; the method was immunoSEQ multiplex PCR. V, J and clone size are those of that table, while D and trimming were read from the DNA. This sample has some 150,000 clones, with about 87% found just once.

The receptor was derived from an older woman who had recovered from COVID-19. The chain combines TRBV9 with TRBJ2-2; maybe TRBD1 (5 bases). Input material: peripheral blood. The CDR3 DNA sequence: TGTGCCAGCAGCGGTGGGGCCCGGTGGACCGGGGAGCTGTTTTTT. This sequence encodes CASSGGARWTGELFF.